What follows is one TCR beta chain and its context. Its target is not known. The assay was immunoSEQ multiplex PCR, and TCRdb's table has in-frame clones only and misses some. The data show 140,000 to 150,000 clones, about 89% seen once. This sample stems from a study of T cell responses to AZD1222 COVID-19 vaccine. Trimming left V 2 bases short and J 8 bases short, with 9 bases between. The CDR3 runs 12 residues. From germline, CDR1 is KGHSH and CDR2 LQKENI. Overall study findings and caveats: Two doses of AZD1222 preceded a rise in Spike-specific TCR breadth and depth.

Sequenced material: peripheral blood, taken on day 0 of MenACWY control vaccination. V usage is TRBV18 and J usage is TRBJ1-2; D unclear. The receptor's source is an adult in good health. CDR3 bases: TGTGCCAGCTCACCAATTGCTTGGGGCTACACCTTC. Translating it yields CASSPIAWGYTF.